This T cell receptor (beta chain) was obtained from a study of shared clonotypes between healthy human individuals. For the study at large: Plates per donor: three CD4 naive, three CD4 memory, two CD8 naive, one CD8 memory.

Replicate PCRs for sorted subsets used 200 ng DNA; this equaled 25,000 to 35,000 T cell genomes. Profiling relied on immunoSEQ multiplex PCR, and the TCRdb table lists in-frame clones only, not all of them. The sample yields under 1,900,000 clones, approximately 98.5% seen once. This TCR was recovered from a man aged 25-45 years in good health. The sequenced material came from naive CD4+ T cells sorted from blood. Specified subset: CD45RA+ positively selected.

The CDR3, as DNA: TGCGCCAGCTTTGGACAGCTGAACACTGAAGCTTTCTTT. It yields the protein CASFGQLNTEAFF. This chain joins TRBV5-1 and TRBJ1-1; tentative D call: TRBD1 (6 bases). This CDR3 has 13 residues. Germline V gives CDR1 SGHRS, CDR2 YFSETQ. The V and J ends lost 7 bases and 0 bases respectively, with 10 bases between them.